Sequencing of this T cell receptor beta chain was carried out in a study of CD8+CD57+ T cells in acquired aplastic anemia. In the study overall: Isolated CD4+ and CD8+ cells, once sorted, yielded DNA averaging about 3.2 ug. In CD4+ cells, healthy donors produced an average of around 10 million reads.

About this clonotype: Its cognate antigen is unknown. A much larger clone sits a single nucleotide away, making a read error possible.

Study-wide points: Patients and controls were not found to differ significantly in CD8+ Simpson's diversity. The number of CD8+ CDR3 sequences shared by patients and controls was about 27.

Both TCR beta VDJ combination and CDR3 sequence profiling were carried out. Genomic DNA was the template for this profiling. One entry per CDR3 protein, called by TCRdb with MiXCR from the reads. The sample carries 200,000 to 250,000 distinct CDR3 sequences, 34% recorded once. V shed 8 bases and J shed 4 bases, with 15 bases lying between them. The CDR3 sequence is 13 residues long. This rearrangement joins TRBV12-3 or TRBV12-4 to TRBJ2-7; D may be TRBD1 or TRBD2 (5 bases each). The material sequenced was sorted CD4+, CD8+, or CD8+CD57+ T cells (not recorded which) from PBMCs. The source is a human donor in good health, serving as a control. The CDR3 loop reads CASGRGQGYEQYF. CDR3 nucleotide sequence: TGTGCCAGCGGTCGGGGCCAAGGGTACGAGCAGTACTTC.